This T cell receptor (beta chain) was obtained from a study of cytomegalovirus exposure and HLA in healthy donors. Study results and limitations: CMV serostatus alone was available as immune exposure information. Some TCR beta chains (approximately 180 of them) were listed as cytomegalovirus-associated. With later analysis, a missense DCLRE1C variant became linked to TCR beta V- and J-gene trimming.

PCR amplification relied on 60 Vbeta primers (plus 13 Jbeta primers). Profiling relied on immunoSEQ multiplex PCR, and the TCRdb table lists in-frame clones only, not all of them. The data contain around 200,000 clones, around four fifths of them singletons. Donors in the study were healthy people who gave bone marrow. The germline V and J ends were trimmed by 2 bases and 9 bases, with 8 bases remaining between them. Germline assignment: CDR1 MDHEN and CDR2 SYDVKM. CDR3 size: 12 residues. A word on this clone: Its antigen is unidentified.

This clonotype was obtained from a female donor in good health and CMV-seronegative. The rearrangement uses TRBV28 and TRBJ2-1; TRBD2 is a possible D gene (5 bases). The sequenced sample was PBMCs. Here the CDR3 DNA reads TGTGCCAGCAGTTTAGTTGAGGGTGAGCAGTTCTTC. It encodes CASSLVEGEQFF.